The next 10 T cell receptor beta chains were all read from a single sample in a study of naive CD8 T cells in extremely preterm neonates. Clones were read by immunoSEQ multiplex PCR, and TCRdb kept only the in-frame ones, dropping some. The repertoire consists of approximately 7,000 clones, with about 93% occurring once and the leading ten covering over 0.45%. Elective cesarean births at roughly 37-43 weeks, without labor or membrane rupture, supplied the cord blood. The sample consisted of naive CD8+ T cells from cord blood. The receptor set was obtained from a newborn in good health.

The chain links TRBV5-5 to TRBJ2-7; weak D call: TRBD1 (6 bases). The CDR3 has 14 residues. Germline loops: CDR1 SGHKS, CDR2 YYEKEE (reference sequence). Trimming took 0 bases from V and 2 from J, leaving 9 bases between them. CDR3 sequence (DNA): TGTGCCAGCAGCTTGGCCGGACAGCCCTACGAGCAGTACTTC. Encoded protein: CASSLAGQPYEQYF.

This chain joins TRBV7-9 and TRBJ1-1, with 7 bases identical to TRBD1. This CDR3 comprises 13 residues. Germline V gene sequence: CDR1 SEHNR, CDR2 FQNEAQ (reference sequence). Trimming took 5 bases from V and 8 from J; bases not matched to a gene: 8. This CDR3 reads CASSLTDREEAFF. The CDR3 nucleotides are TGTGCCAGCAGCCTTACTGACAGGGAAGAAGCTTTCTTT.

The chain has TRBV5-4 and TRBJ1-1; a possible D gene is TRBD1 (5 bases). Germline CDR1 reads SGHNT; CDR2 reads YYREEE (reference sequence). The CDR3 is 14 amino acids. Trimming removed 4 bases from V and 1 base from J, with 11 bases in between. The CDR3 here is CASSQDNRNTEAFF. CDR3 DNA: TGTGCCAGCAGCCAGGACAACAGGAACACTGAAGCTTTCTTT.

The chain joins TRBV29-1 to TRBJ2-3; D might be TRBD2 (5 bases). Germline V gives CDR1 SQVTM, CDR2 ANQGSEA. CDR3 length: 15 residues. V lost 3 bases, J lost 0 bases, and 13 bases lay in between. DNA of the CDR3: TGCAGCGTTGATGACGGGGATTTCAGCACAGATACGCAGTATTTT. Protein product: CSVDDGDFSTDTQYF.

The V gene is TRBV19, the J gene TRBJ1-2; D not certain. This CDR3 region has 11 residues. CDR1 and CDR2 (germline): LNHDA, SQIVND (reference sequence). Deletions cut 7 bases from V and 0 bases from J, with 3 bases between. The CDR3 DNA is TGTGCCAGTACCGCTAACTATGGCTACACCTTC. It is translated as CASTANYGYTF.

The CDR3 DNA follows: TGTGCCAGCAGTGATCTAGCGGGCCGCAATGAGCAGTTCTTC. Amino acids: CASSDLAGRNEQFF. The rearrangement uses TRBV6-1 and TRBJ2-1; 8 nucleotides match TRBD2. Germline V lookup: CDR1 MNHNS, CDR2 SASEGT. This CDR3 is 14 amino acids long. J was trimmed by 6 bases and V by 3 bases; bases with no gene match: 4.

This clone was detected only once. The V and J genes are TRBV6-6 and TRBJ1-4; 7 bases line up with TRBD1. The V segment lost 8 bases and the J segment 8 bases; nucleotides outside the gene matches: 8. This CDR3 contains 13 residues. The V gene's germline CDR1 is MNHNY and CDR2 SVGAGI (reference sequence). The CDR3 DNA sequence: TGTGCCAGCCTACAGGGGAAAAACGAAAAACTGTTTTTT. It yields the protein CASLQGKNEKLFF.

The CDR3 loop is CASSLQGFYGYTF. CDR3 sequence (DNA): TGTGCCAGCAGCTTACAGGGATTCTATGGCTACACCTTC. The rearrangement links TRBV9 to TRBJ1-2, with D possibly TRBD1 on 6 matching bases. There are 13 residues in the CDR3. Per germline, CDR1 SGDLS and CDR2 YYNGEE. With 4 bases removed from V and 4 bases from J, the gap between germline ends came to 11 bases.

This clone showed up just a few times. The chain has TRBV5-4 and TRBJ1-4; 8 bases fit TRBD1. Germline CDR1 reads SGHNT; CDR2 reads YYREEE (reference sequence). With V trimmed by 3 bases and J by 6 bases, 4 bases remained unmatched. There are 14 residues in the CDR3. The CDR3 reads CASSSQGAYEKLFF. As DNA, the CDR3 is TGTGCCAGCAGCTCGCAGGGGGCGTATGAAAAACTGTTTTTT.

This clone has only one observation. This chain links TRBV18 with TRBJ2-1; D is perhaps TRBD1 (5 bases). V lost 2 bases and J lost 5, with 10 bases in between. Germline V gives CDR1 KGHSH, CDR2 LQKENI. The CDR3 extends over 14 amino acids. The CDR3 here is CASSPRIRDNEQFF. Written as DNA, the CDR3 is TGTGCCAGCTCACCAAGAATCAGGGACAATGAGCAGTTCTTC.